These 17 T cell receptor beta chains originate from one sample sequenced in a study of cytomegalovirus exposure and HLA in healthy donors. The study ran its PCR with 60 Vbeta and 13 Jbeta primers. The table came from immunoSEQ multiplex PCR; TCRdb's copy has only in-frame clones and leaves some out. The sample includes roughly 93,000 clones, over 60% of them seen just once. Sequencing was carried out using PBMCs. The receptors originated from a man between 35 and 55 years old in good health and CMV-seronegative.

This chain links TRBV7-2 with TRBJ1-3; no reliable D call. The CDR3 is 13 residues long. In germline, CDR1 is SGHTA, CDR2 FQGNSA. Trimming shortened V by 5 bases and J by 8 bases, and 13 bases separated the two germline ends. CDR3 amino acids: CASSLLIEDTIYF. The CDR3 DNA is TGTGCCAGCAGCCTTTTGATTGAGGACACCATATATTTT. The whole variable domain, filled in from reference TRBV7-2 and TRBJ1-3, reads GAGVSQSPSNKVTEKGKDVELRCDPISGHTALYWYRQSLGQGLEFLIYFQGNSAPDKSGLPSDRFSAERTGGSVSTLTIQRTQQEDSAVYLCASSLLIEDTIYFGEGSWLTVV.

A remark on this clone: The germline gene is not matched at one end of the junction; a read error may be the cause. V usage is TRBV7-9 and J usage is TRBJ1-2; 8 bases are a match to TRBD1. The CDR3 has 13 amino acids. Germline V gene lookup returns CDR1 SEHNR and CDR2 FQNEAQ (reference sequence). CDR3 bases: TGTTCCAGCAGCCCGGACAGGGTAGATGGCTACACCTTC. As protein: CSSSPDRVDGYTF.

This sequence joins TRBV27 and TRBJ2-2; no clear D. The CDR3 runs 14 residues. V lost 5 bases to trimming and J lost 4 bases, with 11 bases between them. CDR1 is MNHEY, CDR2 SMNVEV, per germline (reference sequence). The CDR3 bases are TGTGCCAGCAGTCACCCGACATTCACCGGGGAGCTGTTTTTT. This encodes CASSHPTFTGELFF.

The V call is TRBV27, the J call TRBJ2-4, with D possibly TRBD2 on 7 matching bases. The CDR3 runs 16 residues. Trimming took 6 bases from V and 3 from J, leaving 18 bases between them. Germline CDR1 reads MNHEY; CDR2 reads SMNVEV (reference sequence). CDR3 region: CASRAGGGSYKNIQYF. In DNA, the CDR3 is TGTGCCAGCAGGGCTGGGGGGGGCTCTTACAAAAACATTCAGTACTTC.

The chain employs TRBV28 and TRBJ1-4; 8 nucleotides agree with TRBD1. Germline V CDR1 and CDR2: MDHEN, SYDVKM. Unmatched junction bases numbered 6, after V lost 2 bases and J lost 13 bases. The CDR3 loop spans 13 amino acids. CDR3 sequence (DNA): TGTGCCAGCAGTTTAACCAACAGGGGGGGACTGTTTTTT. Encoded protein: CASSLTNRGGLFF.

This clone was found once. This chain connects TRBV7-6 to TRBJ2-2; D is uncertain. Germline V gene lookup returns CDR1 SGHVS and CDR2 FNYEAQ. Trimming removed 5 bases at V and 6 bases at J, with 13 bases between. The CDR3 is made up of 14 amino acids. The CDR3 DNA reads as TGTGCCAGCAGCCCCCTGCTCGGTGCCGGGGAGCTGTTTTTT. It yields the protein CASSPLLGAGELFF.

A few counts support this clone. This sequence joins TRBV7-2 and TRBJ2-5; 11 bases line up with TRBD2. With 4 bases clipped from V and 9 bases from J, the junction kept 13 bases outside the gene matches. Germline values: CDR1 SGHTA, CDR2 FQGNSA. This CDR3 is built from 16 residues. The CDR3 sequence: CASSSMIAGGEKAQYF. Here the CDR3 DNA reads TGTGCCAGCAGCTCGATGATAGCGGGGGGGGAGAAGGCCCAGTACTTC.

This clone was picked up one time. At one boundary the junction diverges from the germline segment, which might be a read error. Here the CDR3 DNA reads TGCGCCAGCAGCCTCACCGGACAGGGCTCCCACGAGCAGTACTTC. Amino acid sequence: CASSLTGQGSHEQYF. The V gene is TRBV4-1, the J gene TRBJ2-7; 8 bases are a match to TRBD1. This CDR3 is built from 15 residues. The germline CDR1 and CDR2 sequences are MGHRA and YSYEKL.

This clone was detected only a few times. The DNA of the CDR3 is TGTGCCAGCAGTGACCGCTACTCTGGGGCCAACGTCCTGACTTTC. Translated, it gives CASSDRYSGANVLTF. The chain uses TRBV6-4 and TRBJ2-6; D remains ambiguous. Germline-derived CDR1 and CDR2 are MRHNA and SNTAGT. V lost 2 bases to trimming and J lost 0 bases, with 5 bases between them. The CDR3 has 15 amino acids.

The table lists this clone with a few counts. CDR3 in amino acids: CASSEATVWGGYTF. As DNA, the CDR3 is TGTGCCAGCAGTGAAGCGACAGTTTGGGGTGGCTACACCTTC. The V call is TRBV6-1, the J call TRBJ1-2, with D perhaps matching TRBD1 (5 bases). Trimming took 0 bases from V and 7 from J, leaving 12 bases between them. In germline, CDR1 is MNHNS, CDR2 SASEGT. CDR3 length: 14 amino acids.

The chain couples TRBV7-8 to TRBJ2-7, with a tentative D call TRBD1 (6 bases). The CDR3 covers 17 residues. Germline CDR1 is SGHVS and CDR2 is FQNEAQ. V was pared by 2 bases and J by 3 bases, with 20 bases between. The CDR3: CASSLPTRITGNYEQYF. The CDR3 region has the DNA TGTGCCAGCAGCTTACCCACCCGGATAACAGGGAACTACGAGCAGTACTTC.

The chain carries TRBV6-5 and TRBJ1-3; D might be TRBD1 (6 bases). The CDR3 spans 14 residues. CDR1 MNHEY and CDR2 SVGAGI come from the germline V gene. V shed 2 bases and J shed 8 bases, with 13 bases lying between them. As DNA, the CDR3 is TGTGCCAGCAGTTACCGGACAGCCGAGGACACCATATATTTT. Protein sequence: CASSYRTAEDTIYF.

The rearrangement uses TRBV11-1 and TRBJ2-2; 8 bases are shared with TRBD1. With 4 bases clipped from V and 5 bases from J, the junction kept 9 bases outside the gene matches. Germline CDR1 is SGHAT and CDR2 is FQDESV (reference sequence). The CDR3 runs 16 residues. The CDR3 region has the DNA TGTGCCAGCAGCTACACAGGGGGTGGGGTGACCGGGGAGCTGTTTTTT. Its protein is CASSYTGGGVTGELFF. Full variable domain (outside the CDR3, taken from reference TRBV11-1 and TRBJ2-2): EAEVAQSPRYKITEKSQAVAFWCDPISGHATLYWYRQILGQGPELLVQFQDESVVDDSQLPKDRFSAERLKGVDSTLKIQPAELGDSAMYLCASSYTGGGVTGELFFGEGSRLTVL.

This clone was seen once. The chain has TRBV7-9 and TRBJ2-7; D is unresolved. Trimming took off 8 bases at V and 3 bases at J, with 14 bases between the two ends. The CDR3 is made up of 13 amino acids. CDR1 is SEHNR, CDR2 FQNEAQ, per germline (reference sequence). CDR3: CASGGTRIYEQYF. The CDR3 coding sequence is TGTGCCAGCGGTGGTACCAGGATCTACGAGCAGTACTTC.

The CDR3 reads CSVSSSGGPSGELFF. The CDR3 bases are TGCAGCGTGTCTTCTAGCGGGGGGCCCTCCGGGGAGCTGTTTTTT. The chain employs TRBV29-1 and TRBJ2-2; 11 nucleotides align to TRBD2. The germline gives CDR1 SQVTM, CDR2 ANQGSEA. Germline trimming cut 6 bases from V and 6 bases from J; bases unmatched to any gene: 9. The length of the CDR3 is 15 residues.

The gene calls are TRBV19 and TRBJ1-5; D possibly corresponds to TRBD1 (5 bases). CDR3 length: 16 residues. The V end was cut by 9 bases, the J end by 0 bases, with 18 bases between. CDR1 is LNHDA and CDR2 is SQIVND in the germline V gene (reference sequence). In nucleotides, the CDR3 is TGTGCCAGCCGGGACTGGGGAATTTATAGCAATCAGCCCCAGCATTTT. Its translation: CASRDWGIYSNQPQHF.

The rearrangement joins TRBV6-1 to TRBJ2-7; no clear D gene. Trimming removed 3 bases from V and 3 bases from J, with 12 bases in between. Germline CDR1 and CDR2: MNHNS and SASEGT. CDR3 size: 14 residues. Here the CDR3 reads CASSELVRYYEQYF. CDR3 DNA: TGTGCCAGCAGTGAGTTAGTGAGGTACTACGAGCAGTACTTC.